The rows below give T cell receptor beta chains drawn from one sample of a study of CD8+CD57+ T cells in acquired aplastic anemia. One entry per CDR3 protein, called by TCRdb with MiXCR from the reads. The sample lists under 350,000 distinct CDR3 sequences, about three fifths occurring once. The sample consisted of sorted CD4+, CD8+, or CD8+CD57+ T cells (not recorded which) from PBMCs. The receptors here all came from a human donor with aplastic anemia. Each CDR3 is given with its conserved first and last residue.

TRBV7-8	TRBJ1-4	CASSRDRSNEKLFF
TRBV29-1	TRBJ2-2	CSVKARGRASPPNTGELFF
TRBV10-1	TRBJ1-1	CASSDPGAENRTEAFF
TRBV20-1	TRBJ1-5	CSARRARGGGVGNQPQHF
TRBV20-1	TRBJ2-3	CSASPLEREWEDTQYF
TRBV7-9	TRBJ1-1	CASSLGGQMMNTEAFF
TRBV7-9	TRBJ2-7	CASSQGGATYEQYF
TRBV10-3	TRBJ1-6	CAISPGTGGYSPLHF
TRBV24-1	TRBJ1-1	CATSDGGTGGAGTEAFF
TRBV2	TRBJ2-2	CASSEDRVAGELFF
TRBV11-2	TRBJ1-5	CASSLGQGPNQPQHF
TRBV10-3	TRBJ1-4	CAISESGGNEKLFF
TRBV7-6	TRBJ2-7	CASSSIAGTSGANSVEQYF
TRBV7-3	TRBJ2-2	CASSPGAGGELFF
TRBV7-3	TRBJ2-7	CASSPTALSYEQYF
TRBV4-1	TRBJ2-6	CASSHAVLTWTGANVLTF
TRBV10-3	TRBJ1-6	CAISEGGSALHF
TRBV11-2	TRBJ2-7	CASSLKGHTLREQYF
TRBV20-1	TRBJ1-1	CSANSRAGTDAAFF
TRBV10-1	TRBJ2-2	CASSESGTGELFF
TRBV6-4	TRBJ2-6	CASSPGPAGANVLTF
TRBV5-1	TRBJ2-3	CASRSGEVSTDTQYF
TRBV10-1	TRBJ2-2	CASSEGASGAGELFF
TRBV7-3	TRBJ2-5	CASSVGTGGLETQYF
TRBV19	TRBJ2-5	CASSYRTSGETQYF
TRBV20-1	TRBJ1-1	CSAKKGVSIAEAFF
TRBV9	TRBJ2-1	CAGAPSGNNEQFF
TRBV4-1	TRBJ2-7	CASSQLHQSSYEQYF
TRBV7-2	TRBJ2-3	CASSLGRTSTDTQYF
TRBV7-8	TRBJ1-1	CASSLVRDTEAFF
TRBV20-1	TRBJ2-1	CSASTQGPYNEQFF
TRBV25-1	TRBJ2-1	CASSGGQGGNEQFF
TRBV6-1	TRBJ2-3	CASSPTRTSSTDTQYF